This T cell receptor (beta chain) was sequenced in a study of blood T cell repertoires in COVID-19. Study-wide context: From the United States, Italy and Spain came samples of acute and convalescent COVID-19. Sample material is recorded as cDNA or gDNA derived from T cells, B-cell-depleted T cells, or PBMCs.

Those enrolled in Seattle joined during active infection and were followed longitudinally afterward. As handled by the study authors: Counts of nucleated cells, estimated from reference gene primer amplification, were obtained. The table came from immunoSEQ multiplex PCR; TCRdb's copy has only in-frame clones and leaves some out. That table is the source of V, J and clone size, and D and trimming were worked out from the DNA. The table lists some 240,000 clones, roughly 89% of them singletons. Germline CDR1 is SGHNT and CDR2 is YYREEE (reference sequence). The CDR3 extends over 14 amino acids. Trimming removed 5 bases from V and 4 bases from J, with 15 bases in between.

The chain links TRBV5-4 to TRBJ1-1; D is possibly TRBD1 (6 bases). The clonotype comes from a woman in her sixties or seventies with COVID-19, enrolled during active disease. Sequencing was done on a sample of peripheral blood. CDR3 in DNA: TGTGCCAGCAGTCCACAGGGAGAGGGCACTGAAGCTTTCTTT. Translating gives CASSPQGEGTEAFF.